This T cell receptor (beta chain) was sequenced in a study of vaccination and CD4 T cells after COVID-19. Looking at the study overall: Post-COVID draws came a median approximately 100 days after diagnosis (range 35 to 161). Overlapping SARS-CoV-2, HCoV-NL63, HCoV-OC43 and HCoV-229E spike peptides were used to stimulate cells.

An Oncomine TCR Beta short-read assay was used to sequence the DNA from cultured CD4+ T cells. Genomic DNA extraction was carried out from cultured CD4+ T cells. Using its own MiXCR run on the PCR reads, TCRdb lists one record per CDR3 protein. The table records about 19,000 distinct CDR3 sequences, around 58% of them present only once. Treatment denoted: roughly 11-day PBMC culture with coronavirus spike peptide pools or control peptides (ViraFEST assay). With regard to this clonotype: The antigen is undetermined.

V lost 3 bases, J lost 5 bases, and 7 bases lay in between. CDR1 is SGHTA, CDR2 FQGNSA, per germline. The CDR3 is made up of 12 amino acids. Sequencing was done on a sample of CD4+ T cells from blood, cultured in vitro. This receptor was obtained from a human donor who had recovered from COVID-19. The chain carries TRBV7-2 and TRBJ1-2, with D uncertain. The CDR3 DNA is TGTGCCAGCAGCTTGGTACAGTATGGCTACACCTTC. Protein: CASSLVQYGYTF.